These 14 T cell receptor beta chains came from one sample sequenced in a study of response to subunit inactivated influenza vaccine. TCRdb passed the RT-PCR reads through MiXCR, listing each CDR3 protein once. The sample lists about 540,000 distinct CDR3 sequences; approximately 20% were seen once. These data are also associated with another study on T cells expressing NK-cell markers. This second study notes: Template switching by 5'RACE with UMIs generated the TCR beta cDNA.

This sample comprised CD4+ T cells sorted from PBMCs, obtained 11 to 12 days after vaccination. The source is a man aged 50 or older who received an inactivated influenza vaccine.

Concerning this clonotype: A read error may account for a junction end that differs from germline. The chain joins TRBV3-1 to TRBJ1-1; 7 bases map to TRBD1. Germline CDR1 is LGHDT and CDR2 is YNNKEL (reference sequence). This CDR3 spans 14 amino acids. CDR3 in amino acids: CASSIEQGRTEASF. The CDR3 region has the DNA TGTGCCAGCAGTATTGAACAGGGGAGAACTGAAGCTTCCTTT.

The DNA of the CDR3 is TGCGCCAGCAGCCAAGACCTTCTGCGAGGGCAAGCTAACTATGGCTACACCTTC. It is translated as CASSQDLLRGQANYGYTF. The genes are TRBV4-3 and TRBJ1-2; no firm D call. This CDR3 is 18 amino acids long. Trimming stripped 0 bases from V and 0 bases from J, with 17 bases between. Germline CDR1 and CDR2: LGHNA and YSLEER.

In its sample, this clonotype was seen a few times. The V and J genes are TRBV3-1 and TRBJ2-7; no reliable D call. The CDR3 sequence is 13 residues long. Germline V gives CDR1 LGHDT, CDR2 YNNKEL (reference sequence). V dropped 4 bases and J dropped 3 bases, with 10 bases sitting between them. CDR3 sequence: CASSPGYSYEQYF. The CDR3 DNA follows: TGTGCCAGCAGCCCAGGTTATAGCTACGAGCAGTACTTC.

This clonotype came up once. The J gene is TRBJ2-1, the V gene TRBV5-1, with 7 bases lining up with TRBD1. Trimming cost V 4 bases and J 3 bases; bases outside gene matches: 4. Germline V gives CDR1 SGHRS, CDR2 YFSETQ. This CDR3 comprises 14 residues. CDR3 amino acids: CASSGRDSYNEQFF. CDR3 sequence (DNA): TGCGCCAGCAGCGGCCGGGACAGCTACAATGAGCAGTTCTTC.

The sample holds a few counts of this clonotype. The chain is built from TRBV5-1 and TRBJ2-4; 9 positions agree with TRBD2. Trimming at V came to 0 bases and at J to 0 bases, leaving 13 bases not matched to a gene. Germline-derived CDR1 and CDR2 are SGHRS and YFSETQ. The CDR3 length is 20 residues. The CDR3 spells CASSLEVASGAGLAKNIQYF. The DNA for the CDR3 is TGCGCCAGCAGCTTGGAGGTGGCTAGCGGGGCGGGGTTAGCCAAAAACATTCAGTACTTC.

This clonotype has only a few counts. The V call is TRBV28, the J call TRBJ2-3; 12 positions match TRBD2. The CDR3 runs to 16 residues. Germline lookup yields CDR1 MDHEN and CDR2 SYDVKM. V lost 6 bases to trimming and J lost 3 bases; unmatched junction nucleotides: 7. In DNA form, the CDR3 reads TGTGCCAGCAGCTCAGCCGGGACTAGCGGGACAGATACGCAGTATTTT. This encodes CASSSAGTSGTDTQYF.

This clonotype was seen only a few times. The rearrangement links TRBV5-5 to TRBJ2-1; D remains ambiguous. Per the germline V gene, CDR1 is SGHKS and CDR2 is YYEKEE (reference sequence). The V end lost 3 bases, the J end lost 4 bases, and 11 bases lay between the germline ends. The CDR3 runs 14 residues. The CDR3 reads CASSSPGRYNEQFF. CDR3 coding DNA: TGTGCCAGCAGCTCCCCGGGCAGGTACAATGAGCAGTTCTTC.

The rearrangement links TRBV14 to TRBJ2-4; D gene unclear. CDR3 length: 14 amino acids. The V end lost 3 bases, the J end lost 9 bases, and 15 bases lay between the germline ends. Germline loops: CDR1 SGHDN, CDR2 FVKESK. The CDR3 bases are TGTGCCAGCAGCCATTCGACCGGAAGGAGCATTCAGTACTTC. It encodes CASSHSTGRSIQYF.

This clonotype showed up just a few times. The rearrangement links TRBV20-1 to TRBJ1-5, with D tentatively TRBD1 (5 bases). Trimming shortened V by 6 bases and J by 1 base, and 13 bases separated the two germline ends. CDR3 length equals 14 residues. Germline V gene lookup returns CDR1 DFQATT and CDR2 SNEGSKA (reference sequence). The DNA of the CDR3 is TGCAGTGCCCCCCTTCGGGGGAGCAATCAGCCCCAGCATTTT. This encodes CSAPLRGSNQPQHF.

The genes are TRBV4-3 and TRBJ2-1, with 8 bases matching TRBD2. The CDR3 sequence is 16 residues long. Germline assignment: CDR1 LGHNA and CDR2 YSLEER. The junction had 3 bases not matched to a gene; V was cut back by 0 bases and J by 2 bases. CDR3: CASSQDPGRAYNEQFF. As DNA, the CDR3 is TGCGCCAGCAGCCAAGATCCCGGGAGGGCCTACAATGAGCAGTTCTTC.

The J gene is TRBJ2-1, the V gene TRBV4-3, with D unclear. The V gene lost 4 bases and the J gene lost 2 bases, with 12 bases spanning the gap. The CDR3 contains 15 residues. Looked up from germline, CDR1 is LGHNA and CDR2 is YSLEER. CDR3: CASSLLRTAYNEQFF. CDR3 coding DNA: TGCGCCAGCAGCCTCCTCAGGACGGCCTACAATGAGCAGTTCTTC.

The chain joins TRBV12-3 or TRBV12-4 to TRBJ2-7, with 8 positions matching TRBD1. This CDR3 has 14 residues. Trimming removed 2 bases from V and 6 bases from J; junction bases left unmatched: 6. CDR3 nucleotide sequence: TGTGCCAGCAGTTTATCGGACAGGGTCGCCGAGCAGTACTTC. Protein product: CASSLSDRVAEQYF.

CDR3 amino acids: CSADVGLPYEQYF. CDR3 DNA sequence: TGCAGTGCTGATGTGGGCCTCCCCTACGAGCAGTACTTC. The chain uses TRBV20-1 and TRBJ2-7; D uncertain. V shed 5 bases and J shed 2 bases, with 13 bases lying between them. This CDR3 has 13 residues. Germline-derived CDR1 and CDR2 are DFQATT and SNEGSKA (reference sequence).

This clonotype occurred a few times. V gene TRBV12-3 or TRBV12-4 combines with J gene TRBJ1-1; the D gene is possibly TRBD1 (5 bases). This CDR3 spans 14 amino acids. V was cut by 6 bases and J by 2 bases, with 13 bases left in between. For the CDR3, the DNA is TGTGCCAGCAGCCCCGACAGAGACAACACTGAAGCTTTCTTT. This codes for CASSPDRDNTEAFF.